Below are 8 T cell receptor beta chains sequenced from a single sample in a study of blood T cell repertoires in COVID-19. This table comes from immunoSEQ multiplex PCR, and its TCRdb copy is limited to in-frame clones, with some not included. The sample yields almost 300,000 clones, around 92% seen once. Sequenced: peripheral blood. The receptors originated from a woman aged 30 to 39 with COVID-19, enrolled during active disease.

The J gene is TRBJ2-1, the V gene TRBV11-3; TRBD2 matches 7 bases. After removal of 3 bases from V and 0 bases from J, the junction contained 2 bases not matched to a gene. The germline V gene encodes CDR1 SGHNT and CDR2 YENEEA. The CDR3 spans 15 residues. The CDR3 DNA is TGTGCCAGCAGCTTCAGGACTAGCTCCTACAATGAGCAGTTCTTC. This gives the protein CASSFRTSSYNEQFF.

CDR3 DNA: TGCAGCGTCATACAGGACACCGGGGAGCTGTTTTTT. The encoded protein is CSVIQDTGELFF. V gene TRBV29-1 combines with J gene TRBJ2-2; possibly TRBD1 for D (5 bases). This CDR3 is 12 amino acids long. CDR1 is SQVTM and CDR2 is ANQGSEA in the germline V gene. Trimming stripped 6 bases from V and 3 bases from J, with 8 bases between.

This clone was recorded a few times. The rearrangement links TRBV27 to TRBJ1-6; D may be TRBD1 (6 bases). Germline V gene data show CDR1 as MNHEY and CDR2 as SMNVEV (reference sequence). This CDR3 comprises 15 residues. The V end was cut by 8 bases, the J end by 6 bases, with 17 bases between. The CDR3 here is CASLRTDTSNSPLHF. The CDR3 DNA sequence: TGTGCCAGCCTCAGGACAGATACCTCTAATTCACCCCTCCACTTT.

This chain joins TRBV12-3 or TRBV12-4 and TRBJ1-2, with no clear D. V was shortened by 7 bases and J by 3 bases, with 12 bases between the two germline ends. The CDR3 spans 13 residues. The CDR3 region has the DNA TGTGCCAGCATGGGCAGCCCATACTATGGCTACACCTTC. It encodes CASMGSPYYGYTF.

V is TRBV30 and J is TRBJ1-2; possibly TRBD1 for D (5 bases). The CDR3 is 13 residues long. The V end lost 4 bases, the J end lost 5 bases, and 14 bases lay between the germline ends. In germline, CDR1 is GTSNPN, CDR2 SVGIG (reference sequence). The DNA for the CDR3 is TGTGCCTGGACACGGGGGTTTCCTTATGGCTACACCTTC. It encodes CAWTRGFPYGYTF. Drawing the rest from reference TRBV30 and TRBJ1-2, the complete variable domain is SQTIHQWPATLVQPVGSPLSLECTVEGTSNPNLYWYRQAAGRGLQLLFYSVGIGQISSEVPQNLSASRPQDRQFILSSKKLLLSDSGFYLCAWTRGFPYGYTFGSGTRLTVV.

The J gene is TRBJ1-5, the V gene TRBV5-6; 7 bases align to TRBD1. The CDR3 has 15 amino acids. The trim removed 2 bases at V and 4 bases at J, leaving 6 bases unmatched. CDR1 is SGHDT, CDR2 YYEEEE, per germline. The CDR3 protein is CASSLWTGPNQPQHF. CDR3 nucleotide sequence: TGTGCCAGCAGCTTATGGACAGGCCCAAATCAGCCCCAGCATTTT.

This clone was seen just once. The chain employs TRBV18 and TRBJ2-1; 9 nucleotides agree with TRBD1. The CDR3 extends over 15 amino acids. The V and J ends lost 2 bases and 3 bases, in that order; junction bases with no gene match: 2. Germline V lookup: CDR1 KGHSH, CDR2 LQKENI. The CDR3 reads CASSPGQGSYNEQFF. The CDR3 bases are TGTGCCAGCTCACCAGGACAGGGGAGCTACAATGAGCAGTTCTTC. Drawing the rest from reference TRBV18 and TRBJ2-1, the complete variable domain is NAGVMQNPRHLVRRRGQEARLRCSPMKGHSHVYWYRQLPEEGLKFMVYLQKENIIDESGMPKERFSAEFPKEGPSILRIQQVVRGDSAAYFCASSPGQGSYNEQFFGPGTRLTVL.

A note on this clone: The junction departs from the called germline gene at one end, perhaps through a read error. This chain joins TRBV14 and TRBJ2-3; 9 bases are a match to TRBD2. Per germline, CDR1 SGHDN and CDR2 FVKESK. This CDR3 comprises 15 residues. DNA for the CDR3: TGTGCCAGCACCCAACGGGGACTAGCTCGAGATACGCAGTATTTT. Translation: CASTQRGLARDTQYF.